This TCR beta chain was profiled in a study of PD-1 blockade in classical Hodgkin lymphoma. Study-wide points: Possible causes of repertoire differences, disease activity or prior therapy, remain undefined. Newly diagnosed patients were said to have less baseline TCR diversity than healthy donors did. Prior to therapy, complete responders displayed diversity much like that of newly diagnosed patients.

This CDR3 is 16 amino acids long. Germline CDR1 and CDR2: SGHDT and YYEEEE. V dropped 4 bases and J dropped 1 base, with 17 bases sitting between them. Sequencing used immunoSEQ multiplex PCR; TCRdb keeps in-frame clones, though not all of them. Of roughly 90,000 clones in the sample, 81% were seen once. Every patient experienced relapse after autologous stem cell transplantation, and brentuximab vedotin exposure varied. As concerns this clone: As yet, its antigen is unknown.

V usage is TRBV5-6 and J usage is TRBJ2-5, with D perhaps being TRBD1 or TRBD2 (6 bases each). The clonotype was recovered from a human donor with classical Hodgkin lymphoma. Sample: peripheral blood mononuclear cells (PBMCs), taken before the second cycle of nivolumab. In DNA form, the CDR3 reads TGTGCCAGCAGCCCAAGCAAGGGGGGCCCCCAAGAGACCCAGTACTTC. It codes for CASSPSKGGPQETQYF.